This T cell receptor (beta chain) appears in the sequencing data of a study of blood T cell repertoires in COVID-19. Across the study: Samples came from the United States, Italy and Spain, spanning acute and convalescent COVID-19. In each case, the material was cDNA or gDNA derived from T cells, B-cell-depleted T cells, or PBMCs.

Original processing methods: Amplification from reference gene primers served as the basis for estimated nucleated cell counts. Sequenced by immunoSEQ multiplex PCR; TCRdb stores in-frame clones only, minus some. That table gives V, J and clone size, and the DNA gave D and trimming. Of some 80,000 clones listed, around 89% are singletons. Looked up from germline, CDR1 is SGHVS and CDR2 is FNYEAQ. Trimming removed 2 bases at V and 11 bases at J, with 13 bases between. CDR3 length equals 13 residues. The material sequenced was peripheral blood. The receptor was isolated from a human donor in a cohort sampled during active COVID-19. The chain links TRBV7-6 to TRBJ1-3; the D is unclear. The DNA for the CDR3 is TGTGCCAGCAGCTTAACGACGCGGGAACCCATATATTTT. Translation gives CASSLTTREPIYF.